Each of the 26 T cell receptor beta chains below was sequenced from the same sample in a study of T cell responses to AZD1222 COVID-19 vaccine. Some clones are missing from TCRdb's copy, which holds only in-frame ones; the method was immunoSEQ multiplex PCR. This table holds some 65,000 clones, 75% to 85% found once. This material consisted of peripheral blood, taken on day 0 of MenACWY control vaccination. These receptors all come from an adult in good health.

The rearrangement links TRBV28 to TRBJ1-2, with D possibly TRBD1 on 5 matching bases. The V gene's germline CDR1 is MDHEN and CDR2 SYDVKM. The CDR3 length is 14 residues. V was shortened by 6 bases and J by 5 bases, with 16 bases between the two germline ends. The CDR3 sequence is CASRPWQGQYGYTF. Written as DNA, the CDR3 is TGTGCCAGCAGGCCCTGGCAGGGCCAGTATGGCTACACCTTC.

This clone was observed once. V and J are TRBV5-4 and TRBJ1-5, with 8 bases matching TRBD1. Germline values: CDR1 SGHNT, CDR2 YYREEE (reference sequence). CDR3 size: 13 residues. With 3 bases clipped from V and 5 bases from J, the junction kept 1 base outside the gene matches. This CDR3 reads CASSSDRDQPQHF. The CDR3 nucleotides are TGTGCCAGCAGCTCGGACAGGGATCAGCCCCAGCATTTT. The whole variable domain, remainder taken from reference TRBV5-4 and TRBJ1-5, is ETGVTQSPTHLIKTRGQQVTLRCSSQSGHNTVSWYQQALGQGPQFIFQYYREEENGRGNFPPRFSGLQFPNYSSELNVNALELDDSALYLCASSSDRDQPQHFGDGTRLSIL.

The chain joins TRBV5-1 to TRBJ2-3; D is unresolved. Between the trimmed V and J ends, which lost 2 bases and 0 bases, there was a span of 10 bases. Germline V gene lookup returns CDR1 SGHRS and CDR2 YFSETQ. The CDR3 runs to 15 residues. CDR3 bases: TGCGCCAGCAGCTTAGCCCGTGGTAGCACAGATACGCAGTATTTT. This sequence encodes CASSLARGSTDTQYF.

This clone was counted between two and nine times. Here the CDR3 DNA reads TGCGCCAGCAGCTTGAGCCAGTTAAACAATGAGCAGTTCTTC. Protein product: CASSLSQLNNEQFF. The genes are TRBV5-1 and TRBJ2-1; D is uncertain. The CDR3 totals 14 residues. Trimming shortened V by 1 base and J by 5 bases, and 10 bases separated the two germline ends. CDR1 is SGHRS and CDR2 is YFSETQ in the germline V gene. Complete variable domain (other parts from reference TRBV5-1 and TRBJ2-1): KAGVTQTPRYLIKTRGQQVTLSCSPISGHRSVSWYQQTPGQGLQFLFEYFSETQRNKGNFPGRFSGRQFSNSRSEMNVSTLELGDSALYLCASSLSQLNNEQFFGPGTRLTVL.

The genes are TRBV29-1 and TRBJ2-7, with D possibly being TRBD1 (5 bases). Germline assignment: CDR1 SQVTM and CDR2 ANQGSEA. V lost 3 bases and J lost 0, with 12 bases in between. The CDR3 totals 14 residues. CDR3 bases: TGCAGCGTTGAGGGGCTACCAGGCTCCTACGAGCAGTACTTC. It translates to CSVEGLPGSYEQYF.

The chain combines TRBV7-2 with TRBJ2-1; 9 positions match TRBD1. The V and J ends lost 5 bases and 13 bases, in that order; junction bases with no gene match: 9. The CDR3 is 13 amino acids. Germline V gene sequence: CDR1 SGHTA, CDR2 FQGNSA. The CDR3 region is CASSLGTGRFQFF. The DNA of the CDR3 is TGTGCCAGCAGCCTCGGGACAGGGAGGTTTCAGTTCTTC.

The chain uses TRBV30 and TRBJ1-6; D perhaps matches TRBD1 (5 bases). V was cut by 3 bases and J by 10 bases, with 10 bases left in between. Germline CDR1 GTSNPN, CDR2 SVGIG (reference sequence). The CDR3 sequence is 12 residues long. CDR3 residues: CAWRAGKSPLHF. CDR3 DNA: TGTGCCTGGAGGGCAGGGAAGTCACCCCTCCACTTT.

The V call is TRBV7-8, the J call TRBJ1-3; no clear D gene. Germline CDR1 is SGHVS and CDR2 is FQNEAQ. This CDR3 is built from 16 residues. Deletions cut 5 bases from V and 0 bases from J, with 14 bases between. The CDR3 loop reads CASSVSAAFSGNTIYF. The CDR3 bases are TGTGCCAGCAGCGTTTCTGCTGCCTTCTCTGGAAACACCATATATTTT. Variable domain in full (rest from reference TRBV7-8 and TRBJ1-3): GAGVSQSPRYKVAKRGQDVALRCDPISGHVSLFWYQQALGQGPEFLTYFQNEAQLDKSGLPSDRFFAERPEGSVSTLKIQRTQQEDSAVYLCASSVSAAFSGNTIYFGEGSWLTVV.

The chain uses TRBV28 and TRBJ1-4; no clear D. The germline CDR1 and CDR2 sequences are MDHEN and SYDVKM. The CDR3 is made up of 12 amino acids. With 5 bases removed from V and 8 bases from J, the gap between germline ends came to 9 bases. CDR3 nucleotide sequence: TGTGCCAGCAGTCCCCCGACCGAAAAACTGTTTTTT. Translating it yields CASSPPTEKLFF.

This clone was detected a few times. This chain links TRBV7-2 with TRBJ2-3, with D perhaps TRBD1 or TRBD2 (6 bases each). This CDR3 is 15 amino acids long. The V end lost 5 bases, the J end lost 8 bases, and 20 bases lay between the germline ends. The V gene's germline CDR1 is SGHTA and CDR2 FQGNSA. DNA for the CDR3: TGTGCCAGCAGCCCAAGGGGGGCTGGGTTGGGTACGCAGTATTTT. This sequence encodes CASSPRGAGLGTQYF.

The V call is TRBV10-3, the J call TRBJ2-5; D unclear. V dropped 0 bases and J dropped 6 bases, with 11 bases sitting between them. The CDR3 has 14 residues. Germline CDR1 reads ENHRY; CDR2 reads SYGVKD. CDR3 in amino acids: CAISESRPEQTQYF. In DNA form, the CDR3 reads TGTGCCATCAGTGAGTCGCGGCCCGAGCAGACCCAGTACTTC.

This clone showed up just once. This chain uses TRBV21-1 with TRBJ1-6. TRBV21-1 is a known pseudogene. The CDR3 runs to 14 residues. This CDR3 is CASSRDAYNSPLHF. Written as DNA, the CDR3 is TGTGCCAGCAGCAGAGATGCTTATAATTCACCCCTCCACTTT.

The chain is built from TRBV6-5 and TRBJ2-7; weak D call: TRBD2 (6 bases). The CDR3 sequence is 13 residues long. V dropped 10 bases and J dropped 2 bases, with 15 bases sitting between them. Germline-derived CDR1 and CDR2 are MNHEY and SVGAGI. CDR3 nucleotides: TGTGCCACCCGGAGGGCCGCCCCCTACGAGCAGTACTTC. It codes for CATRRAAPYEQYF.

The chain couples TRBV7-8 to TRBJ1-1; no definite D call. Trimming took off 5 bases at V and 4 bases at J, with 11 bases between the two ends. The V gene's germline CDR1 is SGHVS and CDR2 FQNEAQ. This CDR3 is 13 amino acids long. CDR3 residues: CASSPDWGTEAFF. CDR3 in DNA: TGTGCCAGCAGCCCCGACTGGGGCACTGAAGCTTTCTTT.

The chain couples TRBV4-1 to TRBJ1-1; D gene unclear. The length of the CDR3 is 17 residues. Deletions cut 1 base from V and 5 bases from J, with 20 bases between. Germline V lookup: CDR1 MGHRA, CDR2 YSYEKL. The CDR3: CASSQVSSAEAPTEAFF. The DNA of the CDR3 is TGCGCCAGCAGCCAAGTATCCAGTGCGGAGGCCCCAACTGAAGCTTTCTTT.

J is TRBJ2-1 and V is TRBV11-1; 12 nucleotides line up with TRBD2. The CDR3 extends over 15 amino acids. V dropped 1 base and J dropped 8; count of bases not matched to a gene: 3. Germline-derived CDR1 and CDR2 are SGHAT and FQDESV (reference sequence). As DNA, the CDR3 is TGTGCCAGCAGCTTAGGGACTAGCGGGACCTATGAGCAGTTCTTC. Protein product: CASSLGTSGTYEQFF.

This chain connects TRBV5-1 to TRBJ1-2; the D is unclear. V lost 0 bases, J lost 4 bases, and 13 bases lay in between. The CDR3 runs 15 residues. The germline gives CDR1 SGHRS, CDR2 YFSETQ. CDR3 DNA sequence: TGCGCCAGCAGCTTGGATCCCGGGGTCGGCTATGGCTACACCTTC. Its protein product is CASSLDPGVGYGYTF.

In DNA, the CDR3 is TGTGCCAGTAGTAGCACCGGGACAGGGGGAATCTACAATGAGCAGTTCTTC. It specifies CASSSTGTGGIYNEQFF. The rearrangement uses TRBV19 and TRBJ2-1; the match to TRBD1 covers 11 bases. There are 17 residues in the CDR3. With V trimmed by 4 bases and J by 3 bases, 8 bases remained unmatched. The germline CDR1 and CDR2 sequences are LNHDA and SQIVND (reference sequence). The whole variable domain, remainder taken from reference TRBV19 and TRBJ2-1, is DGGITQSPKYLFRKEGQNVTLSCEQNLNHDAMYWYRQDPGQGLRLIYYSQIVNDFQKGDIAEGYSVSREKKESFPLTVTSAQKNPTAFYLCASSSTGTGGIYNEQFFGPGTRLTVL.

The chain joins TRBV5-1 to TRBJ2-1, with D possibly being TRBD2 (7 bases). This CDR3 is 14 amino acids long. V gave up 6 bases and J gave up 2 bases, with 12 bases separating them. Germline V lookup: CDR1 SGHRS, CDR2 YFSETQ. DNA for the CDR3: TGCGCCAGCACCAGAGGGGGGGCCTACAATGAGCAGTTCTTC. Amino acid sequence: CASTRGGAYNEQFF. Full variable domain (remainder filled in from reference TRBV5-1 and TRBJ2-1): KAGVTQTPRYLIKTRGQQVTLSCSPISGHRSVSWYQQTPGQGLQFLFEYFSETQRNKGNFPGRFSGRQFSNSRSEMNVSTLELGDSALYLCASTRGGAYNEQFFGPGTRLTVL.

This sequence joins TRBV7-2 and TRBJ1-2; 10 bases fit TRBD1. V dropped 3 bases and J dropped 8; count of bases not matched to a gene: 3. The germline CDR1 and CDR2 sequences are SGHTA and FQGNSA. The CDR3 is made up of 13 amino acids. The CDR3 loop reads CASSLTGGVGYTF. CDR3 nucleotides: TGTGCCAGCAGCTTGACAGGGGGCGTAGGCTACACCTTC.

This chain connects TRBV6-4 to TRBJ2-1; tentatively, D is TRBD1 (5 bases). V was trimmed by 5 bases and J by 3 bases, leaving 14 bases between them. CDR3 size: 15 residues. Germline CDR1 MRHNA, CDR2 SNTAGT. The CDR3 region is CASSQVDSVYNEQFF. The CDR3 DNA sequence: TGTGCCAGCAGTCAAGTCGACAGTGTCTACAATGAGCAGTTCTTC.

This chain joins TRBV4-2 and TRBJ2-1; D could derive from TRBD1 or TRBD2 (6 bases each). The CDR3 contains 18 residues. V gave up 0 bases and J gave up 4 bases, with 19 bases separating them. CDR1 is LGHNA and CDR2 is YNFKEQ in the germline V gene. The CDR3 DNA reads as TGTGCCAGCAGCCAAGATCCGGACCGGAGGGGGTTGTACAATGAGCAGTTCTTC. This sequence encodes CASSQDPDRRGLYNEQFF.

The rearrangement joins TRBV28 to TRBJ1-2, with D hard to call. Germline values: CDR1 MDHEN, CDR2 SYDVKM. V was shortened by 3 bases and J by 0 bases, with 17 bases between the two germline ends. The CDR3 contains 17 residues. In DNA, the CDR3 is TGTGCCAGCAGTTTCTTTCAGACTCCTAAAGCTAACTATGGCTACACCTTC. This translates into CASSFFQTPKANYGYTF.

This clone was seen just once. This chain links TRBV25-1 with TRBJ2-1, with 8 bases lining up with TRBD2. The junction had 5 bases not matched to a gene; V was cut back by 2 bases and J by 2 bases. Germline V gene sequence: CDR1 MGHDK, CDR2 SYGVNS. This CDR3 is 16 amino acids long. CDR3 nucleotide sequence: TGTGCCAGCAGTGAAGGAGCGGGGGACACCTACAATGAGCAGTTCTTC. Its protein product is CASSEGAGDTYNEQFF.

The chain is built from TRBV9 and TRBJ1-4; D ambiguous. Germline V lookup: CDR1 SGDLS, CDR2 YYNGEE. With 1 base removed from V and 6 bases from J, the gap between germline ends came to 16 bases. The length of the CDR3 is 16 residues. As DNA, the CDR3 is TGTGCCAGCAGCGTATCCCGGACCGGACGGGATGAAAAACTGTTTTTT. It specifies CASSVSRTGRDEKLFF.

The chain recombines TRBV30 with TRBJ1-6; no firm D call. With 3 bases removed from V and 5 bases from J, the gap between germline ends came to 11 bases. The CDR3 extends over 14 amino acids. Per germline, CDR1 GTSNPN and CDR2 SVGIG (reference sequence). CDR3 in amino acids: CAWSTRGDNSPLHF. Here the CDR3 DNA reads TGTGCCTGGAGCACCCGGGGAGATAATTCACCCCTCCACTTT.